What follows describes a single T cell receptor beta chain. No antigen is known for it. Germline CDR1 SGHRS, CDR2 YFSETQ. The CDR3 has 15 residues. Trimming removed 7 bases at V and 0 bases at J, with 11 bases between. Cells were stimulated with CMV-infected fibroblast lysates at 8 to 10 ug/mL. Sorted nonresponding memory CD4+ T cells were CD40L-negative, CD69-negative, CD45RO-high. Inclusion required CMV-positive serology and CD4+ counts above 400 cells/uL. This sample is part of a study of persistence of HIV-infected CD4 T cells. Study results and caveats: Compared with CD3/CD28-stimulated cells, CMV- and Gag-responding cells showed lower TCRbeta richness.

This was the immunoSEQ version 4 assay in survey mode. The table came from immunoSEQ multiplex PCR; TCRdb's copy has only in-frame clones and leaves some out. Among approximately 30,000 clones, 82% were seen once, and the ten largest hold 5% to 7%. This receptor was identified in an adult woman with HIV who was CMV-seropositive. V gene TRBV5-1 combines with J gene TRBJ1-6; a possible D gene is TRBD1 (5 bases). The sample was CD4+ T cells sorted from PBMCs after approximately 19-hour stimulation, taken from a patient who received antiretroviral therapy. In nucleotides, the CDR3 is TGCGCCAGCTCCAGACAGAGCTCCTATAATTCACCCCTCCACTTT. It yields the protein CASSRQSSYNSPLHF.